The 6 T cell receptor beta chains in this list originate from one sample, sequenced in a study of shared clonotypes between healthy human individuals. Only in-frame clones appear in the TCRdb table, and some are missing; sequencing was by immunoSEQ multiplex PCR. The data show 490,000 or so clones, over 60% seen once. The sample comprised PBMCs. Source of these receptors: a woman aged 40 to 50 in good health. Some clones in this sample may be carry-over from other donors' samples.

This chain links TRBV9 with TRBJ2-5, with a weak D call TRBD1 (6 bases). Trimming took off 0 bases at V and 5 bases at J, with 11 bases between the two ends. CDR3 length: 14 amino acids. CDR1 SGDLS and CDR2 YYNGEE come from the germline V gene. The CDR3: CASSVGTVGETQYF. CDR3 DNA sequence: TGTGCCAGCAGCGTAGGGACAGTCGGGGAGACCCAGTACTTC.

The rearrangement links TRBV30 to TRBJ2-1, with 7 positions matching TRBD2. CDR3 length: 11 residues. Germline lookup yields CDR1 GTSNPN and CDR2 SVGIG (reference sequence). Trimming took 2 bases from V and 9 from J; bases not matched to a gene: 1. The CDR3 region is CAWSWGGEQFF. The CDR3 DNA follows: TGTGCCTGGAGTTGGGGGGGTGAGCAGTTCTTC.

This clone was seen at least ten times. The J gene is TRBJ1-1, the V gene TRBV19; possibly TRBD1 for D (5 bases). The ends were cut back, 9 bases at V and 1 base at J, with 12 bases in the middle. CDR3 length: 13 residues. The germline CDR1 and CDR2 sequences are LNHDA and SQIVND (reference sequence). CDR3 sequence reads: CASRPGGNTEAFF. The CDR3 coding sequence is TGTGCCAGCCGACCGGGGGGGAACACTGAAGCTTTCTTT. The variable domain in full, completed from reference TRBV19 and TRBJ1-1, reads DGGITQSPKYLFRKEGQNVTLSCEQNLNHDAMYWYRQDPGQGLRLIYYSQIVNDFQKGDIAEGYSVSREKKESFPLTVTSAQKNPTAFYLCASRPGGNTEAFFGQGTRLTVV.

The V gene is TRBV5-4, the J gene TRBJ2-7; 8 bases line up with TRBD2. Germline V CDR1 and CDR2: SGHNT, YYREEE (reference sequence). Unmatched junction bases numbered 5, after V lost 0 bases and J lost 0 bases. The length of the CDR3 is 16 residues. The CDR3 loop is CASSLVGREASYEQYF. The CDR3 DNA sequence: TGTGCCAGCAGCTTGGTGGGGCGGGAGGCCTCCTACGAGCAGTACTTC.

This clone is a singleton in its sample. The chain employs TRBV29-1 and TRBJ2-3; 10 bases are a match to TRBD1. CDR1 SQVTM and CDR2 ANQGSEA come from the germline V gene. J was trimmed by 0 bases and V by 7 bases; bases with no gene match: 4. This CDR3 has 14 residues. CDR3 region: CSDMGQGSTDTQYF. DNA for the CDR3: TGCAGCGACATGGGACAGGGGAGCACAGATACGCAGTATTTT.

This clone appeared a few times. The chain links TRBV5-1 to TRBJ2-2; D remains ambiguous. Germline values: CDR1 SGHRS, CDR2 YFSETQ. Deletions cut 0 bases from V and 6 bases from J, with 9 bases between. The CDR3 has 14 amino acids. The CDR3 region is CASSLVLVPGELFF. The CDR3, as DNA: TGCGCCAGCAGCTTGGTTCTAGTACCCGGGGAGCTGTTTTTT.